One TCR beta chain is described in this entry. CDR3 size: 15 residues. Trimming removed 2 bases from V and 3 bases from J, with 14 bases in between. CDR1 MNHEY and CDR2 SVGEGT come from the germline V gene. The sample originates from a study of early T cells in non-severe SARS-CoV-2 infection. Overall study context: Sequencing targeted bulk RNA from unsorted whole blood, leaving chains unpaired.

Each single cDNA molecule received a unique molecular identifier. Via MiXCR, TCRdb re-called the 5' RACE reads, giving one row per CDR3 protein. The table includes about 59,000 distinct CDR3 sequences, approximately 13% detected once. This clonotype was sampled from an adult who was a healthcare worker with PCR-confirmed SARS-CoV-2 infection or an uninfected control (not recorded which). This chain uses TRBV6-2 or TRBV6-3 with TRBJ2-7, with a possible D match to TRBD2 (6 bases). Sequenced material: whole blood, taken at baseline. CDR3 in amino acids: CASSYPGDSGYEQYF. DNA for the CDR3: TGTGCCAGCAGTTACCCGGGGGACTCCGGCTACGAGCAGTACTTC.